Listed here are 4 T cell receptor beta chains from one sample, sequenced in a study of blood T cell repertoires in COVID-19. Sequencing was performed with immunoSEQ multiplex PCR; in TCRdb, only in-frame clones are kept and a portion is missing. Of some 40,000 clones listed, roughly nine tenths are singletons. The sample taken for sequencing was peripheral blood. The receptors shown here come from a middle-aged man with COVID-19, enrolled during active disease.

The V and J genes are TRBV28 and TRBJ2-7; D is undetermined. Germline CDR1 MDHEN, CDR2 SYDVKM. Trimming cost V 6 bases and J 2 bases, with 11 bases left between them. The CDR3 is 13 amino acids. CDR3 sequence: CASRGAATYEQYF. In DNA, the CDR3 is TGTGCCAGCAGAGGTGCAGCGACCTACGAGCAGTACTTC.

The chain employs TRBV14 and TRBJ2-2; D unresolved. The germline V and J ends were trimmed by 2 bases and 1 base, with 2 bases remaining between them. CDR3 size: 13 residues. Germline V gives CDR1 SGHDN, CDR2 FVKESK. CDR3 sequence (DNA): TGTGCCAGCAGCCAACGGAACACCGGGGAGCTGTTTTTT. Its protein product is CASSQRNTGELFF.

This rearrangement joins TRBV29-1 to TRBJ1-5; TRBD1 agrees at 7 bases. Losses at the gene ends were 4 bases for V and 2 bases for J; bases not matched to a gene: 8. Per the germline V gene, CDR1 is SQVTM and CDR2 is ANQGSEA. This CDR3 is 15 amino acids long. The CDR3 protein is CSVVQGGAGNQPQHF. In DNA, the CDR3 is TGCAGCGTTGTTCAAGGGGGCGCGGGCAATCAGCCCCAGCATTTT.

The CDR3 reads CASSYDRGAEAFF. CDR3 nucleotide sequence: TGTGCCAGCAGTTATGACAGGGGCGCTGAAGCTTTCTTT. The rearrangement uses TRBV12-3 or TRBV12-4 and TRBJ1-1, with 8 nucleotides matching TRBD1. V shed 4 bases, J shed 6 bases, and the junction held 4 bases outside the gene matches. This CDR3 has 13 residues.